Listed below are T cell receptor beta chains from one sample, sequenced in a study of cytomegalovirus exposure and HLA in healthy donors. Assay: immunoSEQ multiplex PCR; the TCRdb copy retains only in-frame clones and omits some. The sample has 150,000 to 200,000 clones; approximately 89% are singletons. Sequencing input: PBMCs. These receptor sequences come from a man aged 18 to 30 in good health and CMV-seropositive. CDR3s include the opening cysteine and the closing phenylalanine or tryptophan. D genes are given only for firm matches. Expanded clones get a size class; other rows say once, few or many, or leave the size out.

length	size	D	V	J	DNA	CDR3
16	.	.	TRBV4-3	TRBJ2-1	TGCGCCAGCAGTCGACACGGAGGGAGCTCCTACAATGAGCAGTTCTTC	CASSRHGGSSYNEQFF
14	.	TRBD1	TRBV7-9	TRBJ1-2	TGTGCCAGCAGGGGATGGACAGGGGGCGGAGGCTACACCTTC	CASRGWTGGGGYTF
15	.	.	TRBV9	TRBJ2-3	TGTGCCAGCAGCGCCGGGGTAACTAGCACAGATACGCAGTATTTT	CASSAGVTSTDTQYF
13	.	TRBD1	TRBV6-5	TRBJ1-2	TGTGCCAGCAGGGAAACAGGGGATTATGGCTACACCTTC	CASRETGDYGYTF
15	few	TRBD1	TRBV4-3	TRBJ1-2	TGCGCCAGCAGCCAAGAGCCGACAGGGGGCTATGGCTACACCTTC	CASSQEPTGGYGYTF
15	.	.	TRBV7-2	TRBJ1-2	TGTGCCAGCAATCTACAAGGGGCGGCCTGGCAGAGCTACACCTTC	CASNLQGAAWQSYTF
15	.	TRBD2	TRBV4-1	TRBJ2-1	TGCGCCAGCGGACTTACCCAAGCGGGGCACAATGAGCAGTTCTTC	CASGLTQAGHNEQFF
16	.	.	TRBV6-1	TRBJ1-5	TGTGCCAGCAGTGCCCAGGGTTGGGGGCAGAATCAGCCCCAGCATTTT	CASSAQGWGQNQPQHF
14	.	TRBD1	TRBV10-3	TRBJ2-7	TGTGCCATCAGTCCAGACAGGGTTACCTACGAGCAGTACTTC	CAISPDRVTYEQYF
15	.	.	TRBV7-3	TRBJ2-1	TGTGCCAGCAGCTTAACTGGGGCCACCTACAATGAGCAGTTCTTC	CASSLTGATYNEQFF
16	.	TRBD2	TRBV7-2	TRBJ2-3	TGTGCCAGCAGCCGCTTCGACCTTCCGGGGGGAGATACGCAGTATTTT	CASSRFDLPGGDTQYF
15	.	TRBD2	TRBV7-8	TRBJ2-7	TGTGCCAGCACAGGGCTAAAGCGGGGGGTATACGAGCAGTACTTC	CASTGLKRGVYEQYF
15	.	TRBD1	TRBV5-4	TRBJ2-1	TGTGCCAGCAGCCTCGACAGGGGGTCCTACAATGAGCAGTTCTTC	CASSLDRGSYNEQFF
13	.	TRBD1	TRBV27	TRBJ1-1	TGTGCCAGCAGCAGGGGGTTGAGCACTGAAGCTTTCTTT	CASSRGLSTEAFF
14	.	.	TRBV11-3	TRBJ2-3	TGTGCCAGCAGCTTAGATGGCAACACAGATACGCAGTATTTT	CASSLDGNTDTQYF
17	once	.	TRBV7-9	TRBJ2-1	TGTGCCAGCAGCCTCGGCATAGCGGCGGGTTACTACAATGAGCAGTTCTTC	CASSLGIAAGYYNEQFF
11	.	.	TRBV7-9	TRBJ2-7	TGTGCCAGCAGCCCCATCTACGAGCAGTACTTC	CASSPIYEQYF
15	.	TRBD2	TRBV9	TRBJ2-1	TGTGCCAGCAGCTTAAGGACTAGCGGGAGCAATGAGCAGTTCTTC	CASSLRTSGSNEQFF
15	.	.	TRBV6-1	TRBJ1-1	TGTGCCAGCAGCGGGGTACAGGGCGAGAACACTGAAGCTTTCTTT	CASSGVQGENTEAFF
14	.	.	TRBV5-5	TRBJ1-2	TGTGCCAGCAGCTTGTGGGGCGGTAACTATGGCTACACCTTC	CASSLWGGNYGYTF
10	.	.	TRBV6-1	TRBJ1-1	TGTGCCGCCTCTACCGAAGCTTCTCTCTTT	CAASTEASLF
15	.	.	TRBV19	TRBJ1-2	TGTGCCAGTAGAGATCCGGGTCAAAACTACTATGGCTACACCTTC	CASRDPGQNYYGYTF
15	.	.	TRBV19	TRBJ2-1	TGTGCCAGTAACATCGGAGGGGACGGGGGAAATGAGCAGTTCTTC	CASNIGGDGGNEQFF
18	.	TRBD2	TRBV30	TRBJ2-7	TGTGCCTGGAGGGATTATTCTACCGGGACTAGCGGGGGGTACGAGCAGTACTTC	CAWRDYSTGTSGGYEQYF
14	.	.	TRBV7-9	TRBJ1-1	TGTGCCAGCAGCTTAGCAGGCAGCGACACTGAAGCTTTCTTT	CASSLAGSDTEAFF
16	.	TRBD1	TRBV11-3	TRBJ2-1	TGTGCCAGCAGCTTAGGGACCGGGACAGGTCTCAATGAGCAGTTCTTC	CASSLGTGTGLNEQFF
14	.	.	TRBV18	TRBJ1-4	TGTGCCAGCTCCCCGGGGGCAACTAATGAAAAACTGTTTTTT	CASSPGATNEKLFF
16	.	TRBD2	TRBV7-9	TRBJ2-2	TGTGCCAGCCAGAAAGTAGCGGGAGCCCACACCGGGGAGCTGTTTTTT	CASQKVAGAHTGELFF
12	.	.	TRBV4-2	TRBJ2-1	TGTGCCAGCAGCCAGGGCAGGGTGGAACAGTTCTTC	CASSQGRVEQFF
10	.	.	TRBV6-6	TRBJ1-1	TGTGCCAGCAGTTACCTTGAAGCTTTCTTT	CASSYLEAFF
13	.	.	TRBV10-3	TRBJ2-7	TGTGCCATCGGAGGGAGATGGTCCTACGAGCAGTACTTC	CAIGGRWSYEQYF
16	.	TRBD1	TRBV11-3	TRBJ2-3	TGTGCCAGCAGCTCAGGGGGACAGGGATATAAAGATACGCAGTATTTT	CASSSGGQGYKDTQYF
14	few	TRBD1	TRBV9	TRBJ1-1	TGTGCCAGCAGCGCGGATGACAGGGTGGGGGAAGCTTTCTTT	CASSADDRVGEAFF
11	.	TRBD1	TRBV6-5	TRBJ2-1	TGTGCCAGCAGTCCAGGGGGTGAGCAGTTCTTC	CASSPGGEQFF
11	.	.	TRBV7-9	TRBJ2-7	TGTGCCAGCACCCTGGACATTGCGCAGTACTTC	CASTLDIAQYF
16	.	.	TRBV7-2	TRBJ1-5	TGTGCCAGCAGCTTGGGAACAGGGTACCGCAATCAGCCCCAGCATTTT	CASSLGTGYRNQPQHF
15	.	.	TRBV6-4	TRBJ1-2	TGTGCCAGCAGAGAAGCGGACTGGAGTAACTATGGCTACACCTTC	CASREADWSNYGYTF
15	.	.	TRBV28	TRBJ2-1	TGTGCCAGCAGTTTATTCCCTTCGCAGTCTAATGAGCAGTTCTTC	CASSLFPSQSNEQFF
15	.	TRBD2	TRBV19	TRBJ2-7	TGTGCCAGTAGTAGGACTAGCTCCTCCGGGGACGAGCAGTACTTC	CASSRTSSSGDEQYF